The clone carrying this T cell receptor beta chain came up many times. The antigen is not known. All donors came from Russia, were Caucasian and healthy, and spanned ages about 6 to 100. CDR1 is DFQATT and CDR2 is SNEGSKA in the germline V gene (reference sequence). This CDR3 is built from 14 residues. V was trimmed by 2 bases and J by 1 base, leaving 12 bases between them. The record originates from a study of blood T cells in healthy people across ages. The study's findings and limits: Not knowing donor CMV status may have confounded expanded clonotype changes.

A second PCR of roughly 7 to 11 cycles used a sample-barcoded 5' primer and a J-beta primer mix. Each cDNA molecule was tagged by a template-switch adaptor with 12 random nucleotides. Each of the samples gave a minimum of 2.5 million paired-end reads that contained CDR3. Each CDR3 protein is one row after TCRdb ran MiXCR on the 5' RACE reads. The repertoire holds 800,000 to 950,000 distinct CDR3 sequences, 35% to 40% seen once, with about an eighth in the top ten. This TCR derives from a man aged 18 to 30 in good health. Specimen: blood. This chain uses TRBV20-1 with TRBJ2-7; tentatively, D is TRBD1 (6 bases). The CDR3 DNA is TGCAGTGCTAGACCCCGGGACACTTCCTACGAGCAGTACTTC. It translates to CSARPRDTSYEQYF.